The following is a T cell receptor (beta chain) sequence with its context. Its cognate antigen is unknown. The data were obtained in a study of shared clonotypes between healthy human individuals. Study findings and constraints: Generation probability values for non-shared clonotypes were lower than those for clonotypes shared by all four donors. Generally, naive subsets came out with larger estimated richness than memory subsets.

Germline V lookup: CDR1 KGHSH, CDR2 LQKENI. The CDR3 extends over 14 amino acids. V lost 5 bases and J lost 4; bases outside the gene matches: 4. Assay used: immunoSEQ multiplex PCR; TCRdb lists only in-frame clones, some missing. The sample lists 2 million to 2.5 million clones, around 92% occurring once. The gene calls are TRBV18 and TRBJ2-2; 7 nucleotides match TRBD1. Sequencing was carried out using naive CD4+ T cells from PBMCs. Subset given: CD45RA+ positively selected. The TCR comes from a young man in good health. Some clones in this sample may be carry-over from other donors' samples. CDR3: CASSRTGLTGELFF. The CDR3, as DNA: TGTGCCAGCTCAAGGACAGGTCTCACCGGGGAGCTGTTTTTT.